Described below is a single T cell receptor beta chain sequence and its context. What it recognizes is unknown. The PCR had 60 Vbeta and 13 Jbeta primers. Some clones are missing from TCRdb's copy, which holds only in-frame ones; the method was immunoSEQ multiplex PCR. Of nearly 200,000 clones listed, 82% were seen once; the top ten hold 6.5%. The sample is drawn from a study of cytomegalovirus exposure and HLA in healthy donors. Germline lookup yields CDR1 SEHNR and CDR2 FQNEAQ (reference sequence). The CDR3 totals 13 residues. V lost 3 bases, J lost 7 bases, and 10 bases lay in between. Study-level results: TCR sequences were mostly rare, though some public TCRs occurred in many donors.

The gene calls are TRBV7-9 and TRBJ2-1; D may be TRBD2 (7 bases). This sequence was found in a woman between 45 and 65 years old in good health and CMV-seropositive. Sequences were obtained from PBMCs. The CDR3 protein is CASSFAGANEQFF. CDR3 coding DNA: TGTGCCAGCAGCTTTGCGGGGGCGAATGAGCAGTTCTTC.